The present entry profiles one T cell receptor beta chain with its context. The antigen is not known. This sample is drawn from a study of cytomegalovirus exposure and HLA in healthy donors. Study observations and caveats: Cytomegalovirus-associated status was assigned to 164 TCR beta chains. Some public TCRs appeared in many individuals, while most sequences were rare. Sequencing artifact likely explains a cluster of highly shared sequence variants.

Primers for the PCR totalled 60 Vbeta and 13 Jbeta. TCRdb's copy holds only in-frame clones and misses some; the assay was immunoSEQ multiplex PCR. The table records about 160,000 clones, around four fifths of them present only once. The CDR3 runs 17 residues. Trimming removed 5 bases from V and 0 bases from J; junction bases left unmatched: 5. Germline loops: CDR1 SGHNT, CDR2 YENEEA. Each donor was healthy, and each was a bone marrow donor. This sequence joins TRBV11-3 and TRBJ2-1; 12 bases align to TRBD2. The specimen sequenced was PBMCs. This receptor was taken from a woman aged 45-59 years in good health and CMV-seronegative. CDR3 coding DNA: TGTGCCAGCAGCCCCGGACTAGCGGGGAGCTCCTACAATGAGCAGTTCTTC. Protein sequence: CASSPGLAGSSYNEQFF.